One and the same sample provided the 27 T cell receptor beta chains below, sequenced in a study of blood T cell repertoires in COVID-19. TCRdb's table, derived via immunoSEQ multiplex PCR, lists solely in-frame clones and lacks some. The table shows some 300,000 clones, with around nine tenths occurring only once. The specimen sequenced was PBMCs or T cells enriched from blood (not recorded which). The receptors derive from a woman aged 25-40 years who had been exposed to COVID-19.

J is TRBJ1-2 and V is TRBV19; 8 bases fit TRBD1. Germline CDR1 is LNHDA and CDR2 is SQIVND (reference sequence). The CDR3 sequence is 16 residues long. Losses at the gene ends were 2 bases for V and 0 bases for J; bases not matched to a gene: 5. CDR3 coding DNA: TGTGCCAGTAGTATATTCAGGGGGCTAGCTAACTATGGCTACACCTTC. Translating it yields CASSIFRGLANYGYTF.

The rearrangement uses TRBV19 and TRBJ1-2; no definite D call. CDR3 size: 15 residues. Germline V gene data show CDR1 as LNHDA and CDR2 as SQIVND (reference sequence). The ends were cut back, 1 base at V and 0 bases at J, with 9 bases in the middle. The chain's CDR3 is CASSIVELTNYGYTF. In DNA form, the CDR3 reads TGTGCCAGTAGTATAGTAGAGCTGACTAACTATGGCTACACCTTC.

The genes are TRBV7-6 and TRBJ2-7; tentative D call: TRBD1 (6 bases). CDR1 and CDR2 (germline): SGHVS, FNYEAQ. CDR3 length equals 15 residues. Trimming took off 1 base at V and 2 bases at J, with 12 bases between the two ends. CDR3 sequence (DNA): TGTGCCAGCAGCTTAGATCCAGGGGTCGCCTACGAGCAGTACTTC. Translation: CASSLDPGVAYEQYF.

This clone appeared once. Here the CDR3 DNA reads TGTGCCACCAGTGACCCACAGGGGGAAGGTTCACCCCTCCACTTT. This sequence encodes CATSDPQGEGSPLHF. The chain is built from TRBV24-1 and TRBJ1-6; TRBD1 matches 8 bases. V dropped 4 bases and J dropped 9; count of bases not matched to a gene: 7. This CDR3 contains 15 residues. In germline, CDR1 is KGHDR, CDR2 SFDVKD.

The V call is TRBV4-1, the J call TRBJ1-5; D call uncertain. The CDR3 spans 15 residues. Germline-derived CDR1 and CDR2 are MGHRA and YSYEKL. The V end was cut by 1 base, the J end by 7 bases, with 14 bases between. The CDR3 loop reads CASSQVAGRGQPQHF. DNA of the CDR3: TGCGCCAGCAGCCAAGTTGCCGGGAGAGGACAGCCCCAGCATTTT.

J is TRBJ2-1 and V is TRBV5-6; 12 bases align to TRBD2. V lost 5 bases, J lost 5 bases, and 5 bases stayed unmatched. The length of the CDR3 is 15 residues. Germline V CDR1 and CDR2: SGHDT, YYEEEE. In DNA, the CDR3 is TGTGCCAGCAGGCCTACTAGCGGGGGGAACAATGAGCAGTTCTTC. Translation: CASRPTSGGNNEQFF.

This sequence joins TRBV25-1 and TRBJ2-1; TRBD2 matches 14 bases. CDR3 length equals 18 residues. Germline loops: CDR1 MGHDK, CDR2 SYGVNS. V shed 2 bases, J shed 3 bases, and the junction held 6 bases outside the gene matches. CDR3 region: CASSETGTSGGDYNEQFF. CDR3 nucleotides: TGTGCCAGCAGTGAAACCGGGACTAGCGGGGGAGACTACAATGAGCAGTTCTTC. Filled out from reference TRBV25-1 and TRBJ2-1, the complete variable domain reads EADIYQTPRYLVIGTGKKITLECSQTMGHDKMYWYQQDPGMELHLIHYSYGVNSTEKGDLSSESTVSRIRTEHFPLTLESARPSHTSQYLCASSETGTSGGDYNEQFFGPGTRLTVL.

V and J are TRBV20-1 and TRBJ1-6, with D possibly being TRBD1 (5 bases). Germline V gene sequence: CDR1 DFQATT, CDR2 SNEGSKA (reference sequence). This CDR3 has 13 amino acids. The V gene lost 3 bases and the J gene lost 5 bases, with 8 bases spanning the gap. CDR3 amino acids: CSASAGNNSPLHF. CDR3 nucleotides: TGCAGTGCTAGTGCAGGGAATAATTCACCCCTCCACTTT.

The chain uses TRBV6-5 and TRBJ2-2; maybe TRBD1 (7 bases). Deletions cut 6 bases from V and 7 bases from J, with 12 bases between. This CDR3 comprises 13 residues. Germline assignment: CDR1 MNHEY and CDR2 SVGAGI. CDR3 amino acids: CASRAGGGGELFF. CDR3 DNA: TGTGCCAGCAGGGCAGGGGGAGGCGGGGAGCTGTTTTTT.

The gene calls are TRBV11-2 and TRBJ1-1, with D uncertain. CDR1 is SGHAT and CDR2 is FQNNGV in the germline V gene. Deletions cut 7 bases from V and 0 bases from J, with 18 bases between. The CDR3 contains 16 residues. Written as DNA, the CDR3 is TGTGCCAGCACCAATTTAGGCAGGAACATGAACACTGAAGCTTTCTTT. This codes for CASTNLGRNMNTEAFF. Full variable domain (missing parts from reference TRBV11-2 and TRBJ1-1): EAGVAQSPRYKIIEKRQSVAFWCNPISGHATLYWYQQILGQGPKLLIQFQNNGVVDDSQLPKDRFSAERLKGVDSTLKIQPAKLEDSAVYLCASTNLGRNMNTEAFFGQGTRLTVV.

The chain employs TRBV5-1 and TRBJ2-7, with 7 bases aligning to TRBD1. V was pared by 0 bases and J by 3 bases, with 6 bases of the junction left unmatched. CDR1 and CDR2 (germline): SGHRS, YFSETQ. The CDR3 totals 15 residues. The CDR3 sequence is CASSLAQGDGYEQYF. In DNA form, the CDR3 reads TGCGCCAGCAGCTTGGCGCAGGGGGATGGCTACGAGCAGTACTTC.

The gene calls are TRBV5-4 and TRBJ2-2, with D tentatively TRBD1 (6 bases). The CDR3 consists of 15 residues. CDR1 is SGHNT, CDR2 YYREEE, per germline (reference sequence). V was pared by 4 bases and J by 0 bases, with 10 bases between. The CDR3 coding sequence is TGTGCCAGCAGCACCCGGACAGCGAACACCGGGGAGCTGTTTTTT. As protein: CASSTRTANTGELFF.

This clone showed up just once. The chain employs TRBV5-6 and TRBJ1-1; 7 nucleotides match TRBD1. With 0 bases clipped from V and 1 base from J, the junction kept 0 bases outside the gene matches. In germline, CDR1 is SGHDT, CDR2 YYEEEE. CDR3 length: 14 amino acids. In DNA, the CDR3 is TGTGCCAGCAGCTTGGGGACAGGGAACACTGAAGCTTTCTTT. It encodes CASSLGTGNTEAFF. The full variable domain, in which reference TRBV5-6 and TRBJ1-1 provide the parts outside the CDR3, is DAGVTQSPTHLIKTRGQQVTLRCSPKSGHDTVSWYQQALGQGPQFIFQYYEEEERQRGNFPDRFSGHQFPNYSSELNVNALLLGDSALYLCASSLGTGNTEAFFGQGTRLTVV.

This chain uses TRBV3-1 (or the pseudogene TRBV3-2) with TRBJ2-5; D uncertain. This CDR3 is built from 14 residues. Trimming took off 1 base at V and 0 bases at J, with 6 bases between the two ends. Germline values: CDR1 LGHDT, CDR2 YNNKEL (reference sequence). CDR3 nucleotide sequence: TGTGCCAGCAGCCAAGGCGCTAACCAAGAGACCCAGTACTTC. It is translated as CASSQGANQETQYF.

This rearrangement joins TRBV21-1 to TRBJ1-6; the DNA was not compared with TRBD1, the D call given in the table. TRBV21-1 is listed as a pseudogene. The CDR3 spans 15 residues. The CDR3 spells CASSKGDRADSPLHF. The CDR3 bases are TGTGCCAGCAGCAAAGGGGACAGAGCGGACTCACCCCTCCACTTT.

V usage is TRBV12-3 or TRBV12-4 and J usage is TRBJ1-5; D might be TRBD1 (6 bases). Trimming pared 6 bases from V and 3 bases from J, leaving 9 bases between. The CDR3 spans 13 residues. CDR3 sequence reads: CASSGQTNQPQHF. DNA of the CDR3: TGTGCCAGCAGCGGACAGACCAATCAGCCCCAGCATTTT.

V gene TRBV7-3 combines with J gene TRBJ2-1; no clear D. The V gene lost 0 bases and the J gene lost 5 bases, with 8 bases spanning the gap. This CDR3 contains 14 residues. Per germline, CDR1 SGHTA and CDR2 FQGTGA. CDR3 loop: CASSLTGMDNEQFF. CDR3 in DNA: TGTGCCAGCAGCTTAACCGGTATGGACAATGAGCAGTTCTTC. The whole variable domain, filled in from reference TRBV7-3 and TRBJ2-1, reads GAGVSQTPSNKVTEKGKYVELRCDPISGHTALYWYRQSLGQGPEFLIYFQGTGAADDSGLPNDRFFAVRPEGSVSTLKIQRTERGDSAVYLCASSLTGMDNEQFFGPGTRLTVL.

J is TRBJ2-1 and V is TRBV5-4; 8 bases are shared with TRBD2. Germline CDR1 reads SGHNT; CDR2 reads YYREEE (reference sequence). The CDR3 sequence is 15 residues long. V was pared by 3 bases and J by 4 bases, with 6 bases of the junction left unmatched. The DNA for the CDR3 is TGTGCCAGCAGCTCCGGGGGGGCTAGTTACAATGAGCAGTTCTTC. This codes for CASSSGGASYNEQFF.

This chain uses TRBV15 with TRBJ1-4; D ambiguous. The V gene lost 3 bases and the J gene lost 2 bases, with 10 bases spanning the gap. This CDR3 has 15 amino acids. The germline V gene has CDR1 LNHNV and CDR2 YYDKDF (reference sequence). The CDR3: CATSSHHGTNEKLFF. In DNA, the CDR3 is TGTGCCACCAGCAGCCACCACGGGACTAATGAAAAACTGTTTTTT.

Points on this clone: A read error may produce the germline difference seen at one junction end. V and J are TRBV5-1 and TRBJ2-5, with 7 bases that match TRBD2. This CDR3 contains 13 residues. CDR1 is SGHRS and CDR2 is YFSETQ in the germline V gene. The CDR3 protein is CATSFRGEETQYF. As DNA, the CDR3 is TGCGCCACCAGCTTCCGGGGGGAAGAGACCCAGTACTTC.

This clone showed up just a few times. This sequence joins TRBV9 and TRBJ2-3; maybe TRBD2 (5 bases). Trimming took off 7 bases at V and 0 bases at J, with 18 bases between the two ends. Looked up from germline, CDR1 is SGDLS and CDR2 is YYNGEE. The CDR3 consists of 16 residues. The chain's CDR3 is CASGKGVVPSTDTQYF. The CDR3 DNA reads TGTGCCAGCGGAAAGGGAGTGGTGCCTAGCACAGATACGCAGTATTTT.

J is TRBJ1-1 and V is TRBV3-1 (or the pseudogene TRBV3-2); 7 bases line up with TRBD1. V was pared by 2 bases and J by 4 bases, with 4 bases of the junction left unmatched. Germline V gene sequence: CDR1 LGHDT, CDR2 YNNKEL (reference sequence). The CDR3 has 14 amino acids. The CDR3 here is CASSQTGVGTEAFF. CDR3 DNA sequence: TGTGCCAGCAGCCAAACAGGGGTTGGCACTGAAGCTTTCTTT.

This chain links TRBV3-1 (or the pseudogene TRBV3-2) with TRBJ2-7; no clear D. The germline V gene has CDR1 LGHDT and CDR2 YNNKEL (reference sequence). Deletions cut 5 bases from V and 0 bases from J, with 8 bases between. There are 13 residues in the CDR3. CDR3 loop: CASSWASSYEQYF. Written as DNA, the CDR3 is TGTGCCAGCAGCTGGGCCAGCTCCTACGAGCAGTACTTC.

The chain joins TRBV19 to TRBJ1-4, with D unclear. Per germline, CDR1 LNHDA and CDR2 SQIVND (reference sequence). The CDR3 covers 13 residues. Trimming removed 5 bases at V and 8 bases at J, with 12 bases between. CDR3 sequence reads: CASSRGLNEKLFF. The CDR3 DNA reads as TGTGCCAGTAGTCGCGGCCTCAACGAAAAACTGTTTTTT.

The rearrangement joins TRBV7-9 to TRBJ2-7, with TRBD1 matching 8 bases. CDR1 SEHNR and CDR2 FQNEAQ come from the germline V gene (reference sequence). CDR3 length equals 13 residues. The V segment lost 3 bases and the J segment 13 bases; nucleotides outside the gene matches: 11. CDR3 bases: TGTGCCAGCAGCTTTATGTCCGAGGACAGGGTTTACTTC. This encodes CASSFMSEDRVYF.

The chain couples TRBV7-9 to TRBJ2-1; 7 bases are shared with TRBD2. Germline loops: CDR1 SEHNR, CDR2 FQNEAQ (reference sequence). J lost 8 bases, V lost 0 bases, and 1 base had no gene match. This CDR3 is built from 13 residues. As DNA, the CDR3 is TGTGCCAGCAGCTTAGCGGGAGGGGATGAGCAGTTCTTC. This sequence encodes CASSLAGGDEQFF.

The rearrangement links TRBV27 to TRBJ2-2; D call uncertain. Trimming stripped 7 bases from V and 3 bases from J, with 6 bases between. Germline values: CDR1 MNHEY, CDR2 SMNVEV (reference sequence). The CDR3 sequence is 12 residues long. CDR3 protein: CASTSDTGELFF. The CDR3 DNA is TGTGCCAGCACCAGTGACACCGGGGAGCTGTTTTTT.